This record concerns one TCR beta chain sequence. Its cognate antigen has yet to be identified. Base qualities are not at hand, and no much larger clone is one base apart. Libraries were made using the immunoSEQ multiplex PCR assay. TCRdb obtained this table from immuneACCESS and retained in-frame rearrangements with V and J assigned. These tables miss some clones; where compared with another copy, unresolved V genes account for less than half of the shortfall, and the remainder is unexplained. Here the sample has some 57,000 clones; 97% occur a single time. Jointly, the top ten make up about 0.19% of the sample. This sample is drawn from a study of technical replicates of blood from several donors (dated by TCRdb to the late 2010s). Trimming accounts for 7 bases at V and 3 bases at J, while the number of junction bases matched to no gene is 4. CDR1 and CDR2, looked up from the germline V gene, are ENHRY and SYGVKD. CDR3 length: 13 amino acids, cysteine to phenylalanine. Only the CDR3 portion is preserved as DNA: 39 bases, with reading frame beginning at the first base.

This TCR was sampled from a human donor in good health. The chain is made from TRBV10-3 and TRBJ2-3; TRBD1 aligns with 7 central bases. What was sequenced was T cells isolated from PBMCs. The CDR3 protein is CAITPTGTDTQYF. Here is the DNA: TGTGCCATCACCCCGACAGGGACAGATACGCAGTATTTT.